What follows is one T cell receptor (beta chain) and its context. Its cognate antigen is unknown. The CDR3 runs 15 residues. Trimming pared 0 bases from V and 0 bases from J, leaving 8 bases between. The germline CDR1 and CDR2 sequences are MGHRA and YSYEKL. Each donor was healthy, and each was a bone marrow donor. The data were taken from a study of cytomegalovirus exposure and HLA in healthy donors. Whole-study results and caveats: Sequencing probably produced one cluster of sequence variants that were highly shared.

This PCR relied on a set of 60 Vbeta primers and 13 Jbeta primers. Using immunoSEQ multiplex PCR, the repertoire was profiled, and TCRdb retains in-frame clones only, with some absent. The table counts tens of thousands of clones; 11% lies in the top ten. This TCR came from a woman between 50 and 59 years old in good health and CMV-seropositive. V usage is TRBV4-1 and J usage is TRBJ1-1, with D uncertain. The material sequenced was PBMCs. CDR3 sequence: CASSQDAALNTEAFF. The DNA of the CDR3 is TGCGCCAGCAGCCAAGACGCGGCGCTGAACACTGAAGCTTTCTTT.